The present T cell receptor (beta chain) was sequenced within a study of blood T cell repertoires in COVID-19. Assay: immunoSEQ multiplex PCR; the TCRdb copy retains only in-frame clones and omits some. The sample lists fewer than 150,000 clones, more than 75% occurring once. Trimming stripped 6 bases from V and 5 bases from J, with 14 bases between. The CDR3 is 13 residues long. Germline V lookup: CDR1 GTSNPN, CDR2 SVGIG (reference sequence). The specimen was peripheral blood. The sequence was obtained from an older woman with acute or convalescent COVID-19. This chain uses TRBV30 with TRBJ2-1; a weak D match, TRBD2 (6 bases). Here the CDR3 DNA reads TGTGCCTGCCGGCCGGAGGGTGACAATGAGCAGTTCTTC. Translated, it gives CACRPEGDNEQFF.